The clone carrying this TCR beta chain came up a few times. Its antigen is unknown. This specimen belongs to a study of cytomegalovirus exposure and HLA in healthy donors. The wider study: For the approximately 360 genotyped donors, more than 65% fell within the Caucasian-associated ancestry cluster. Overall study results and limits: In a later analysis, productive TCRs from donors in an Asian-associated ancestry cluster reportedly carried fewer N-insertions than the cohort mean.

A multiplex PCR was run with 60 Vbeta primers and 13 Jbeta primers. The assay was immunoSEQ multiplex PCR, and TCRdb's table has in-frame clones only and misses some. Of about 160,000 clones listed, around 65% are singletons. After removal of 3 bases from V and 8 bases from J, the junction contained 9 bases not matched to a gene. Germline V CDR1 and CDR2: KGHSH, LQKENI. The CDR3 sequence is 16 residues long. Sequenced sample: PBMCs. This chain uses TRBV18 with TRBJ1-4; 10 nucleotides align to TRBD1. The TCR was taken from a woman in her forties in good health and CMV-seropositive. CDR3: CASSPQRQGAEEKLFF. The CDR3 DNA sequence: TGTGCCAGCTCACCCCAACGACAGGGGGCGGAGGAAAAACTGTTTTTT.